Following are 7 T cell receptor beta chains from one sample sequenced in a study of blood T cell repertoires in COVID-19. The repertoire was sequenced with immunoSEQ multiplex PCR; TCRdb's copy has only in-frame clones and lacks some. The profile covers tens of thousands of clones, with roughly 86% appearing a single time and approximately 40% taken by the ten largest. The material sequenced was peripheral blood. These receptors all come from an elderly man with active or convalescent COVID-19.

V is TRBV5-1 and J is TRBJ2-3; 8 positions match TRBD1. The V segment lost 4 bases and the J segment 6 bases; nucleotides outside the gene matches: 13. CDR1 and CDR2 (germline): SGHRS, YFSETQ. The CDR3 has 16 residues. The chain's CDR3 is CASSDDRGALGDTQYF. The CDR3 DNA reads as TGCGCCAGCAGCGATGACAGGGGCGCGTTAGGTGATACGCAGTATTTT.

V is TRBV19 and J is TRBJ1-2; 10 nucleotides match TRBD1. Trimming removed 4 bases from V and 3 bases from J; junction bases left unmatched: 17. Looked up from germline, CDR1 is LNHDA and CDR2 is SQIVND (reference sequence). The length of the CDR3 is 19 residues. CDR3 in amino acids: CASSSPRGQGMRLDYGYTF. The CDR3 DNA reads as TGTGCCAGTAGTAGCCCGAGGGGACAGGGGATGAGGTTGGACTATGGCTACACCTTC.

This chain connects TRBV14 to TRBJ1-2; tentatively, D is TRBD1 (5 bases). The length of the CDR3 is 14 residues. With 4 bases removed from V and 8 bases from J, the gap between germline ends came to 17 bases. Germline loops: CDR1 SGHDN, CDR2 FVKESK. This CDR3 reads CASSRTGVGEGYTF. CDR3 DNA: TGTGCCAGCAGCCGCACAGGCGTTGGGGAAGGCTACACCTTC.

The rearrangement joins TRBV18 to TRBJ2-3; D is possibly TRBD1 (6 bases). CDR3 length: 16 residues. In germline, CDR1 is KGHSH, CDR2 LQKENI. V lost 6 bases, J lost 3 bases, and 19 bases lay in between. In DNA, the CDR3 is TGTGCCAGCTCCTCCCAAGACGGGACAAGGACAGATACGCAGTATTTT. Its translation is CASSSQDGTRTDTQYF. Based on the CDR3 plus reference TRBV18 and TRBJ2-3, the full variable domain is NAGVMQNPRHLVRRRGQEARLRCSPMKGHSHVYWYRQLPEEGLKFMVYLQKENIIDESGMPKERFSAEFPKEGPSILRIQQVVRGDSAAYFCASSSQDGTRTDTQYFGPGTRLTVL.

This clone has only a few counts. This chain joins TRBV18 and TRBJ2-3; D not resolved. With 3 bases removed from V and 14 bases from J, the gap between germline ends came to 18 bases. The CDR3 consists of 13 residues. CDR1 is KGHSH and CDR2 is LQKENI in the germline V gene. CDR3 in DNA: TGTGCCAGCTCACCGGGCTCAGTCGACAACGGGTATTTT. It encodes CASSPGSVDNGYF.

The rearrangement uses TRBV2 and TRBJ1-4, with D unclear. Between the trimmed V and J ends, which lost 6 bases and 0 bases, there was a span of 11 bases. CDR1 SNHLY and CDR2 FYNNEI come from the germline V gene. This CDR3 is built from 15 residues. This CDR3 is CASSLGRATNEKLFF. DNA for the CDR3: TGTGCCAGCAGCTTGGGGAGGGCAACTAATGAAAAACTGTTTTTT.

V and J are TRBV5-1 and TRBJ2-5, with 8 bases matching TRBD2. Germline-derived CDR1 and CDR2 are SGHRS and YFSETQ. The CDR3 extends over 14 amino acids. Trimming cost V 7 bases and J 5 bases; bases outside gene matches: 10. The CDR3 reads CASRRGTSRETQYF. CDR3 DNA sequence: TGCGCCAGCCGCCGAGGGACTAGTCGGGAGACCCAGTACTTC.